The 6 T cell receptor beta chains below all came from one sample that was sequenced in a study of T cells after yellow fever vaccination (dated by TCRdb to about 2019). Read against the paper, the sample's treatment or condition label means: live attenuated yellow fever vaccine strain. Library generation was performed with 5' RACE. Sequenced on an Illumina NovaSeq 6000. TCRdb itself trimmed the public reads at Q25 with fastp, ran MiXCR and retained productive beta chains. Identical CDR3 proteins give one entry, which carries the most common genes and DNA. This sample has around 330,000 distinct CDR3 sequences in its table, and approximately 3.9% of those were observed once. The top ten constitute around a quarter of the sample. Here the sequenced sample was PBMCs, taken on the day of the yellow fever booster vaccination. Receptor source: a man aged 18 to 35 who received the YFV17D yellow fever vaccine.

This clonotype showed up many times. The V call is TRBV5-1, the J call TRBJ1-2; D is uncertain. Germline assignment: CDR1 SGHRS and CDR2 YFSETQ. The CDR3 loop spans 13 amino acids. The germline V and J ends were trimmed by 2 bases and 3 bases, with 8 bases remaining between them. The DNA of the CDR3 is TGCGCCAGCAGCTTTTATGACTACTATGGCTACACCTTC. This sequence encodes CASSFYDYYGYTF.

The V gene is TRBV7-8, the J gene TRBJ2-3, with D possibly being TRBD2 (6 bases). The germline V gene has CDR1 SGHVS and CDR2 FQNEAQ. The CDR3 is made up of 16 amino acids. Trimming stripped 1 base from V and 1 base from J, with 12 bases between. This CDR3 is CASSLVWPSGTDTQYF. The DNA of the CDR3 is TGTGCCAGCAGCTTAGTATGGCCTAGCGGCACAGATACGCAGTATTTT.

CDR3 in DNA: TGTGCCACCGCGGGAACAGGGGGTTTCATCGGGGAGCTGTTTTTT. It translates to CATAGTGGFIGELFF. The gene calls are TRBV6-5 and TRBJ2-2; TRBD1 agrees at 8 bases. Germline V gives CDR1 MNHEY, CDR2 SVGAGI. This CDR3 has 15 residues. Trimming cost V 10 bases and J 7 bases; bases outside gene matches: 14.

J is TRBJ2-5 and V is TRBV12-3 or TRBV12-4; TRBD2 is a possible D gene (5 bases). Trimming took off 5 bases at V and 2 bases at J, with 15 bases between the two ends. The CDR3 is 15 amino acids. The CDR3 nucleotides read TGTGCCAGCAGTCGCCGAGGACTGTTTCAAGAGACCCAGTACTTC. This gives the protein CASSRRGLFQETQYF.

This clonotype occurred many times. The chain uses TRBV7-3 and TRBJ2-5; TRBD2 matches at 8 bases. Germline assignment: CDR1 SGHTA and CDR2 FQGTGA. This CDR3 spans 15 amino acids. J lost 3 bases, V lost 4 bases, and 7 bases had no gene match. CDR3 in amino acids: CASSSGGATKETQYF. The DNA for the CDR3 is TGTGCCAGCAGCTCCGGGGGGGCCACTAAAGAGACCCAGTACTTC.

This clonotype was counted many times. In DNA form, the CDR3 reads TGTGCCAGCGGAAACAGGGGGCGGTCAATCCAGCAGTACGTC. Translated: CASGNRGRSIQQYV. The chain links TRBV5-6 to TRBJ2-7; 9 positions agree with TRBD1. The CDR3 is made up of 14 amino acids. The V segment lost 7 bases and the J segment 8 bases; nucleotides outside the gene matches: 13. Germline CDR1 is SGHDT and CDR2 is YYEEEE.